This T cell receptor (beta chain) was sequenced in a study of early T cells in non-severe SARS-CoV-2 infection. At the level of the study: Alpha and beta chains were unpaired, from unsorted whole-blood bulk RNA.

General study results and limits: Anti-spike CD8 specificities were favored by VDJdb matching, whose results missed private and CD4 specificities.

Individual cDNA molecules received unique molecular identifiers. Using its own MiXCR run on the 5' RACE reads, TCRdb lists one record per CDR3 protein. This table holds fewer than 85,000 distinct CDR3 sequences, approximately 10% found once. V dropped 1 base and J dropped 0 bases, with 15 bases sitting between them. The germline V gene encodes CDR1 SGHDN and CDR2 FVKESK. The CDR3 sequence is 17 residues long. A note on this clonotype: Its antigen is unknown.

The sample here was whole blood, taken at baseline. The V call is TRBV14, the J call TRBJ1-1, with D perhaps TRBD1 (5 bases). This receptor was taken from an adult who was a healthcare worker with PCR-confirmed SARS-CoV-2 infection or an uninfected control (not recorded which). CDR3 amino acids: CASSQGGYRRMNTEAFF. CDR3 DNA: TGTGCCAGCAGCCAAGGGGGGTACAGGAGGATGAACACTGAAGCTTTCTTT.